These T cell receptor beta chains were read from a single sample in a study of T cell repertoires in cytomegalovirus infection. From the reads, TCRdb called clonotypes with MiXCR, one entry per CDR3 protein. The data contain 600,000 to 800,000 distinct CDR3 sequences, 24% of them singletons. The source material was CD8+ T cells from PBMCs. These TCRs come from a human donor in good health (CMV status not recorded). Some clones in this sample may be carry-over from other donors' samples. The CDR3 runs from the conserved cysteine through the conserved F or W. A D gene is named only where the DNA matches it firmly. The size entry is marked missing in some rows and otherwise reads once, few, many or a size class.

cdr3_aa: CASSLRGQQTETQYF; cdr3_nt: TGTGCCAGCAGCTTAAGGGGACAGCAAACGGAGACCCAGTACTTC; clone_size: many; d_call: TRBD1; v_call: TRBV7-9; j_call: TRBJ2-5
cdr3_aa: CASSLSQQGYSYNEQFF; cdr3_nt: TGTGCCAGCAGTTTAAGTCAACAGGGATACTCCTACAATGAGCAGTTCTTC; clone_size: -; d_call: -; v_call: TRBV28; j_call: TRBJ2-1
cdr3_aa: CSAPGIWNTQYF; cdr3_nt: TGCAGTGCTCCGGGAATTTGGAATACGCAGTATTTT; clone_size: -; d_call: -; v_call: TRBV20-1; j_call: TRBJ2-3
cdr3_aa: CASSQGLAGGPVKNIQYF; cdr3_nt: TGTGCCAGCAGCCAAGGACTAGCGGGGGGGCCTGTCAAAAACATTCAGTACTTC; clone_size: -; d_call: TRBD2; v_call: TRBV27; j_call: TRBJ2-4
cdr3_aa: CASSEGFVRYRNLTYSGNTIYF; cdr3_nt: TGTGCCAGCAGTGAAGGCTTCGTACGGTACAGGAATCTGACCTACTCTGGAAACACCATATATTTT; clone_size: -; d_call: -; v_call: TRBV2; j_call: TRBJ1-3
cdr3_aa: CSARDWDPGDFQYF; cdr3_nt: TGCAGTGCTAGAGATTGGGATCCGGGGGACTTTCAGTACTTC; clone_size: once; d_call: -; v_call: TRBV20-1; j_call: TRBJ2-4
cdr3_aa: CASSQGAELFF; cdr3_nt: TGTGCCAGCAGTCAGGGCGCGGAGCTGTTTTTT; clone_size: few; d_call: -; v_call: TRBV6-2/TRBV6-3; j_call: TRBJ2-2
cdr3_aa: CASNLQGVGIDEQFF; cdr3_nt: TGTGCCAGCAATCTCCAGGGGGTGGGTATCGATGAGCAGTTCTTC; clone_size: -; d_call: TRBD1; v_call: TRBV6-6; j_call: TRBJ2-1
cdr3_aa: CASSLYLRGGNGELFF; cdr3_nt: TGTGCCAGCAGTTTATATTTGCGGGGGGGAAACGGGGAGCTGTTTTTT; clone_size: few; d_call: TRBD2; v_call: TRBV28; j_call: TRBJ2-2
cdr3_aa: CASSNDLDRENEKLFF; cdr3_nt: TGTGCCAGCAGCAATGACCTGGACAGGGAGAATGAAAAACTGTTTTTT; clone_size: -; d_call: TRBD1; v_call: TRBV28; j_call: TRBJ1-4
cdr3_aa: CASSFLAGGDTGELFF; cdr3_nt: TGTGCCAGCAGTTTCCTAGCGGGGGGGGACACCGGGGAGCTGTTTTTT; clone_size: many; d_call: TRBD2; v_call: TRBV12-3/TRBV12-4; j_call: TRBJ2-2
cdr3_aa: CSVVRRDTQYF; cdr3_nt: TGCAGCGTTGTAAGGCGCGATACGCAGTATTTT; clone_size: -; d_call: -; v_call: TRBV29-1; j_call: TRBJ2-3
cdr3_aa: CASSLGGGPDEQYF; cdr3_nt: TGTGCCAGCAGCTTAGGAGGGGGGCCTGACGAGCAGTACTTC; clone_size: many; d_call: -; v_call: TRBV7-2; j_call: TRBJ2-7
cdr3_aa: CASSLMGNRATEAFF; cdr3_nt: TGTGCCAGCAGCTTAATGGGCAACAGGGCCACTGAAGCTTTCTTT; clone_size: -; d_call: -; v_call: TRBV7-6; j_call: TRBJ1-1
cdr3_aa: CASSQEKGTGPEAFF; cdr3_nt: TGCGCCAGCAGCCAAGAAAAGGGGACAGGGCCTGAAGCTTTCTTT; clone_size: few; d_call: TRBD1; v_call: TRBV4-1; j_call: TRBJ1-1
cdr3_aa: CASSYERFGLGF; cdr3_nt: TGTGCCAGCAGTTACGAAAGGTTTGGGTTAGGCTTC; clone_size: -; d_call: -; v_call: TRBV6-2/TRBV6-3; j_call: TRBJ2-5
cdr3_aa: CASSGGPPGPGYTF; cdr3_nt: TGTGCCAGCAGTGGGGGACCCCCCGGACCGGGCTACACCTTC; clone_size: -; d_call: -; v_call: TRBV6-4; j_call: TRBJ1-2
cdr3_aa: CASSYVRAEQYF; cdr3_nt: TGTGCCAGCAGTTACGTCAGGGCCGAGCAGTACTTC; clone_size: -; d_call: -; v_call: TRBV6-2/TRBV6-3; j_call: TRBJ2-7
cdr3_aa: CASTSPTGRNTGELFF; cdr3_nt: TGCGCCAGCACCTCCCCGACAGGGCGTAACACCGGGGAGCTGTTTTTT; clone_size: few; d_call: TRBD1; v_call: TRBV5-1; j_call: TRBJ2-2
cdr3_aa: CASSLYASNTEAFF; cdr3_nt: TGTGCCAGCAGCTTATATGCCTCGAACACTGAAGCTTTCTTT; clone_size: -; d_call: -; v_call: TRBV7-2; j_call: TRBJ1-1
cdr3_aa: CASSLGQGAYGYTF; cdr3_nt: TGTGCCAGCAGCCTGGGGCAGGGGGCGTATGGCTACACCTTC; clone_size: many; d_call: TRBD1; v_call: TRBV5-6; j_call: TRBJ1-2
cdr3_aa: CASSSLQQFSYTQYF; cdr3_nt: TGTGCCAGCAGTTCACTACAGCAATTTTCATATACGCAGTATTTT; clone_size: many; d_call: -; v_call: TRBV28; j_call: TRBJ2-3
cdr3_aa: CASSDLLFMDVSGANVLTF; cdr3_nt: TGTGCCAGCAGTGATCTCCTTTTTATGGACGTCTCTGGGGCCAACGTCCTGACTTTC; clone_size: -; d_call: -; v_call: TRBV6-1; j_call: TRBJ2-6
cdr3_aa: CSVTVSRGGANVLTF; cdr3_nt: TGCAGCGTCACAGTGTCCCGGGGGGGGGCCAACGTCCTGACTTTC; clone_size: -; d_call: -; v_call: TRBV29-1; j_call: TRBJ2-6
cdr3_aa: CASSYSGGNQPQHF; cdr3_nt: TGTGCCAGCAGTTACTCGGGGGGGAATCAGCCCCAGCATTTT; clone_size: many; d_call: -; v_call: TRBV6-5; j_call: TRBJ1-5